A selection of T cell receptor beta chains follows, all from one sample in a study of blood T cell repertoires in COVID-19. The assay was immunoSEQ multiplex PCR, and TCRdb's table has in-frame clones only and misses some. The data contain a few hundred thousand clones, 87% of them seen just once; the ten biggest clones take up more than 8.5%. Input material: PBMCs or T cells enriched from blood (not recorded which). The origin of the receptors is a woman between 18 and 30 years old who had recovered from COVID-19. Both conserved end residues are part of each CDR3. The order of the fields is V gene, D gene, clone size, J gene, CDR3 DNA, CDR3 protein. A D gene is named only where the DNA matches it firmly. Size is omitted from some rows. Given values are once, few, many or a class for expanded clones.

V gene: TRBV28
D gene: .
clone size: .
J gene: TRBJ1-3
CDR3 DNA: TGTGCCAGCAGCCTTCCCGGCTCTGGAAACACCATATATTTT
CDR3 protein: CASSLPGSGNTIYF

V gene: TRBV12-3/TRBV12-4
D gene: TRBD1
clone size: .
J gene: TRBJ1-1
CDR3 DNA: TGTGCCAGCAGAACAGGGGGCTCCACTGAAGCTTTCTTT
CDR3 protein: CASRTGGSTEAFF

V gene: TRBV19
D gene: TRBD1
clone size: .
J gene: TRBJ1-4
CDR3 DNA: TGTGCCAGTAGTATGTACAGGGGCGATGAAAAACTGTTTTTT
CDR3 protein: CASSMYRGDEKLFF

V gene: TRBV3-1/TRBV3-2
D gene: .
clone size: .
J gene: TRBJ2-2
CDR3 DNA: TGTGCCAGCAGCCCTCAGCGGTCGAACACCGGGGAGCTGTTTTTT
CDR3 protein: CASSPQRSNTGELFF

V gene: TRBV24-1
D gene: .
clone size: few
J gene: TRBJ2-1
CDR3 DNA: TGTGCCACCAGTGAAGGGGCCCTCCCTTACAATGAGCAGTTCTTC
CDR3 protein: CATSEGALPYNEQFF

V gene: TRBV5-6
D gene: .
clone size: .
J gene: TRBJ1-6
CDR3 DNA: TGTGCCAGCAGCCAGGCGATGGGCTCACCCCTCCACTTT
CDR3 protein: CASSQAMGSPLHF

V gene: TRBV5-1
D gene: .
clone size: .
J gene: TRBJ2-2
CDR3 DNA: TGCGCCAGCAGCTTGGCCTCGGAGGGCCTGGCCGGGGAGCTGTTTTTT
CDR3 protein: CASSLASEGLAGELFF

V gene: TRBV14
D gene: TRBD1
clone size: .
J gene: TRBJ1-2
CDR3 DNA: TGTGCCAGCAGCCAGGCAGGGGGCTATGGCTACACCTTC
CDR3 protein: CASSQAGGYGYTF

V gene: TRBV2
D gene: .
clone size: few
J gene: TRBJ1-3
CDR3 DNA: TGTGCCAGCAGACCGGGCCCCGGGGGGAGCACCATATATTTT
CDR3 protein: CASRPGPGGSTIYF

V gene: TRBV5-5
D gene: .
clone size: .
J gene: TRBJ1-6
CDR3 DNA: TGTGCCAGCAGCCGACAGTGGAGCTCCTATAATTCACCCCTCCACTTT
CDR3 protein: CASSRQWSSYNSPLHF

V gene: TRBV6-5
D gene: .
clone size: .
J gene: TRBJ1-2
CDR3 DNA: TGTGCCAGCCGACGGGGTTCCGACTATGGCTACACCTTC
CDR3 protein: CASRRGSDYGYTF

V gene: TRBV9
D gene: .
clone size: .
J gene: TRBJ2-3
CDR3 DNA: TGTGCCAGCAGCGTAGAGTTGCGATCAGATACGCAGTATTTT
CDR3 protein: CASSVELRSDTQYF

V gene: TRBV5-1
D gene: TRBD1
clone size: .
J gene: TRBJ2-5
CDR3 DNA: TGCGCCAGCACCTACAGGGGTATTTCAGAGACCCAGTACTTC
CDR3 protein: CASTYRGISETQYF

V gene: TRBV3-1/TRBV3-2
D gene: .
clone size: .
J gene: TRBJ1-2
CDR3 DNA: TGTGCCAGCAGCCAAGATTTCGGGCCGGGAGACTATGGCTACACCTTC
CDR3 protein: CASSQDFGPGDYGYTF

V gene: TRBV19
D gene: .
clone size: .
J gene: TRBJ1-1
CDR3 DNA: TGTGCCAGTAGTATGGGGCTTAACACTGAAGCTTTCTTT
CDR3 protein: CASSMGLNTEAFF

V gene: TRBV6-4
D gene: .
clone size: .
J gene: TRBJ2-1
CDR3 DNA: TGTGCCAGCAGTGACTCGCCAGGGACCTACAATGAGCAGTTCTTC
CDR3 protein: CASSDSPGTYNEQFF

V gene: TRBV4-2
D gene: .
clone size: few
J gene: TRBJ2-7
CDR3 DNA: TGTGCCAGCAGCAAGGAGGGTGATCCTTCCTACGAGCAGTACTTC
CDR3 protein: CASSKEGDPSYEQYF

V gene: TRBV12-3/TRBV12-4
D gene: .
clone size: .
J gene: TRBJ1-2
CDR3 DNA: TGTGCCAGCAGTTTAACGGGGGGAACTGGCTACACCTTC
CDR3 protein: CASSLTGGTGYTF

V gene: TRBV6-1
D gene: TRBD1
clone size: .
J gene: TRBJ2-6
CDR3 DNA: TGTGCCAGCAGTGACAGGGGGCTTGGGGCCAACGTCCTGACTTTC
CDR3 protein: CASSDRGLGANVLTF

V gene: TRBV2
D gene: TRBD1
clone size: .
J gene: TRBJ1-5
CDR3 DNA: TGTGCCAGCAGGGCCGGGACAGTAAACAATCAGCCCCAGCATTTT
CDR3 protein: CASRAGTVNNQPQHF

V gene: TRBV4-1
D gene: TRBD2
clone size: once
J gene: TRBJ2-7
CDR3 DNA: TGCGCCAGCAGCCAAGAAGCCCCTAGCGGGCCTATTTTCTCCTACGAGCAGTACTTC
CDR3 protein: CASSQEAPSGPIFSYEQYF

V gene: TRBV28
D gene: TRBD1
clone size: .
J gene: TRBJ1-2
CDR3 DNA: TGTGCCAGCAGTTTGGGACAGGGATCTGGAAACTATGGCTACACCTTC
CDR3 protein: CASSLGQGSGNYGYTF

V gene: TRBV6-1
D gene: .
clone size: .
J gene: TRBJ1-3
CDR3 DNA: TGTGCCAGCAGTGAACAGCGAGGAAACACCATATATTTT
CDR3 protein: CASSEQRGNTIYF

V gene: TRBV28
D gene: TRBD2
clone size: .
J gene: TRBJ2-2
CDR3 DNA: TGTGCCAGCCGACGGGGGGGGACCGGGGAGCTGTTTTTT
CDR3 protein: CASRRGGTGELFF

V gene: TRBV28
D gene: .
clone size: .
J gene: TRBJ2-2
CDR3 DNA: TGTGCCAGCAGTTTAGGAGGGTTGAGGACCGGGGAGCTGTTTTTT
CDR3 protein: CASSLGGLRTGELFF

V gene: TRBV6-5
D gene: .
clone size: .
J gene: TRBJ2-1
CDR3 DNA: TGTGCCAGCAGTTGGCCCCCCATGGATGAGCAGTTCTTC
CDR3 protein: CASSWPPMDEQFF

V gene: TRBV6-2/TRBV6-3
D gene: .
clone size: .
J gene: TRBJ2-3
CDR3 DNA: TGTGCCAGCAGTTACAGGCGGGACGGAACAGATACGCAGTATTTT
CDR3 protein: CASSYRRDGTDTQYF

V gene: TRBV4-3
D gene: .
clone size: .
J gene: TRBJ2-7
CDR3 DNA: TGCGCCAGCAGCCAAGATGCGAGGGGGAACTACGAGCAGTACTTC
CDR3 protein: CASSQDARGNYEQYF

V gene: TRBV14
D gene: .
clone size: .
J gene: TRBJ2-2
CDR3 DNA: TGTGCCAGCAGCCAAAGAACTATGAACACCGGGGAGCTGTTTTTT
CDR3 protein: CASSQRTMNTGELFF

V gene: TRBV19
D gene: TRBD2
clone size: .
J gene: TRBJ2-1
CDR3 DNA: TGTGCCAGTAGTCTTATTATCACTAGCGGTAACAATGAGCAGTTCTTC
CDR3 protein: CASSLIITSGNNEQFF

V gene: TRBV19
D gene: .
clone size: once
J gene: TRBJ2-5
CDR3 DNA: TGTGCCAGTAGTATAGGCCAGGGATGGGCAGAGACCCAGTACTTC
CDR3 protein: CASSIGQGWAETQYF

V gene: TRBV2
D gene: TRBD1
clone size: .
J gene: TRBJ2-7
CDR3 DNA: TGTGCCAGCAACAGGGGCGACGAGCAGTACTTC
CDR3 protein: CASNRGDEQYF